A single sample is the source of the 20 T cell receptor beta chains below, sequenced in a study of human T cells and chemical hapten exposure. TCRdb reanalysed the RACE reads using MiXCR and keeps one entry per CDR3 protein. Among 150,000 to 200,000 distinct CDR3 sequences, around 30% were seen once, and the ten largest hold roughly 3%. Time point noted: pre-sensitization, week 0. The treatment here: therapeutic diphenylcyclopropenone sensitization with weekly scalp DPC. The sample consisted of whole blood, taken in connection with sensitization to the hapten diphenylcyclopropenone (DPC). These receptors all come from a woman aged 25 to 39 with alopecia areata. Some clones in this sample may be carry-over from other donors' samples.

This clonotype came up a few times. This chain links TRBV7-6 with TRBJ1-3; D ambiguous. CDR1 is SGHVS, CDR2 FNYEAQ, per germline. V lost 0 bases to trimming and J lost 0 bases, with 9 bases between them. This CDR3 is built from 16 residues. The CDR3 DNA reads as TGTGCCAGCAGCTTAGCGGACGCACTCTCTGGAAACACCATATATTTT. Encoded protein: CASSLADALSGNTIYF.

The genes are TRBV6-5 and TRBJ2-5, with 10 bases identical to TRBD1. The V gene end was trimmed by 3 bases and the J gene end by 2 bases; junction bases not matched to a gene: 6. The CDR3 totals 16 residues. The germline gives CDR1 MNHEY, CDR2 SVGAGI. The CDR3 nucleotides are TGTGCCAGCAGTTATTCGGGACAGGGGATGCAAGAGACCCAGTACTTC. Translating gives CASSYSGQGMQETQYF.

This clonotype was found once. This chain joins TRBV27 and TRBJ2-3; 10 nucleotides align to TRBD1. The CDR3 is 15 residues long. J gave up 6 bases and V 1 base, and 4 bases lay outside the gene matches. The germline V gene encodes CDR1 MNHEY and CDR2 SMNVEV (reference sequence). Written as DNA, the CDR3 is TGTGCCAGCAGTTTATTGGGACAGGGGTGGGATACGCAGTATTTT. This sequence encodes CASSLLGQGWDTQYF.

Only a few counts were recorded for this clonotype. The rearrangement joins TRBV6-2 or TRBV6-3 to TRBJ1-1; D call uncertain. Trimming pared 4 bases from V and 0 bases from J, leaving 6 bases between. CDR1 is MNHEY, CDR2 SVGEGT, per germline. There are 13 residues in the CDR3. CDR3 in DNA: TGTGCCAGCAGTTCACAGCTGAACACTGAAGCTTTCTTT. This translates into CASSSQLNTEAFF.

The rearrangement links TRBV4-2 to TRBJ1-1; D ambiguous. The CDR3 is 13 amino acids. Trimming cost V 0 bases and J 5 bases, with 7 bases left between them. Germline-derived CDR1 and CDR2 are LGHNA and YNFKEQ. CDR3 sequence reads: CASSQDTQTEAFF. The CDR3 DNA reads as TGTGCCAGCAGCCAAGACACTCAAACTGAAGCTTTCTTT.

This clonotype showed up just a few times. The chain employs TRBV28 and TRBJ2-7; TRBD1 aligns across 9 bases. Trimming took 5 bases from V and 3 from J; bases not matched to a gene: 5. The V gene's germline CDR1 is MDHEN and CDR2 SYDVKM. This CDR3 comprises 14 residues. The CDR3 DNA reads TGTGCCAGCAGTACTCCGACAGGGGGCTACGAGCAGTACTTC. Its protein product is CASSTPTGGYEQYF.

V gene TRBV7-2 combines with J gene TRBJ2-4; TRBD2 is a possible D gene (5 bases). Germline assignment: CDR1 SGHTA and CDR2 FQGNSA. CDR3 length equals 13 residues. The germline V and J ends were trimmed by 4 bases and 8 bases, with 12 bases remaining between them. The CDR3 DNA sequence: TGTGCCAGCAGCTCGGGAACCGGGGACATTCAGTACTTC. Translating gives CASSSGTGDIQYF.

The chain recombines TRBV6-5 with TRBJ2-4; 10 bases match TRBD2. The CDR3 length is 21 residues. CDR1 is MNHEY and CDR2 is SVGAGI in the germline V gene. The V gene end was trimmed by 5 bases and the J gene end by 2 bases; junction bases not matched to a gene: 21. The CDR3 spells CASSPHSGRSRVLSTKNIQYF. CDR3 coding DNA: TGTGCCAGCAGTCCCCATAGCGGGAGGTCCCGAGTACTATCCACCAAAAACATTCAGTACTTC.

This clonotype was counted a few times. V gene TRBV29-1 combines with J gene TRBJ2-2; 7 nucleotides line up with TRBD2. The length of the CDR3 is 14 residues. The junction had 9 bases not matched to a gene; V was cut back by 7 bases and J by 4 bases. The germline V gene has CDR1 SQVTM and CDR2 ANQGSEA. DNA of the CDR3: TGCAGCGCTGAGGCGGGGGTCGCCACCGGGGAGCTGTTTTTT. Residues: CSAEAGVATGELFF.

The rearrangement links TRBV28 to TRBJ1-1; 8 bases align to TRBD1. This CDR3 is built from 16 residues. The trim removed 6 bases at V and 6 bases at J, leaving 15 bases unmatched. Germline loops: CDR1 MDHEN, CDR2 SYDVKM. CDR3 in DNA: TGTGCCAGCAGCCGTCCCGGGACAGGAACGGGACCTGAAGCTTTCTTT. Translated, it gives CASSRPGTGTGPEAFF.

V and J are TRBV29-1 and TRBJ2-7; TRBD1 agrees at 8 bases. This CDR3 region has 14 residues. V lost 4 bases and J lost 0; bases outside the gene matches: 5. Per germline, CDR1 SQVTM and CDR2 ANQGSEA. The CDR3 DNA reads TGCAGCGTTGCGAGGGACAGGAGCTCCTACGAGCAGTACTTC. Translation gives CSVARDRSSYEQYF.

This clonotype has more than one count but fewer than ten. This chain connects TRBV2 to TRBJ1-5; D gene ambiguous. Germline V gene lookup returns CDR1 SNHLY and CDR2 FYNNEI. Trimming removed 7 bases at V and 3 bases at J, with 10 bases between. CDR3 length: 13 amino acids. DNA for the CDR3: TGTGCCAGCAAATTAGGGTCCAATCAGCCCCAGCATTTT. Its translation: CASKLGSNQPQHF.

A few counts support this clonotype. This chain joins TRBV28 and TRBJ1-5; D is unclear. Germline assignment: CDR1 MDHEN and CDR2 SYDVKM. The CDR3 length is 12 residues. V lost 4 bases and J lost 8, with 9 bases in between. CDR3 sequence: CASSSLGEPQHF. The CDR3, as DNA: TGTGCCAGCAGTTCCCTAGGAGAGCCCCAGCATTTT.

This clonotype was observed a handful of times. This sequence joins TRBV27 and TRBJ2-3; D is undetermined. V lost 1 base to trimming and J lost 2 bases, with 7 bases between them. Germline V gene data show CDR1 as MNHEY and CDR2 as SMNVEV (reference sequence). This CDR3 comprises 14 residues. The CDR3 region is CASSLLTVTDTQYF. The CDR3, as DNA: TGTGCCAGCAGTTTATTAACCGTCACAGATACGCAGTATTTT.

The rearrangement links TRBV5-6 to TRBJ1-3, with no clear D. Germline V gene data show CDR1 as SGHDT and CDR2 as YYEEEE. The V end lost 5 bases, the J end lost 0 bases, and 12 bases lay between the germline ends. This CDR3 has 15 amino acids. The CDR3 DNA follows: TGTGCCAGCAGTCGTAGACCGACCTCTGGAAACACCATATATTTT. Translated, it gives CASSRRPTSGNTIYF.

The chain combines TRBV19 with TRBJ1-5; D possibly corresponds to TRBD1 (5 bases). Deletions cut 3 bases from V and 6 bases from J, with 15 bases between. The CDR3 totals 15 residues. Germline V gene sequence: CDR1 LNHDA, CDR2 SQIVND (reference sequence). CDR3 bases: TGTGCCAGTAGTATGGTCGGGACGGTGGGTCAGCCCCAGCATTTT. This encodes CASSMVGTVGQPQHF. The full variable domain, with the rest looked up from reference TRBV19 and TRBJ1-5, is DGGITQSPKYLFRKEGQNVTLSCEQNLNHDAMYWYRQDPGQGLRLIYYSQIVNDFQKGDIAEGYSVSREKKESFPLTVTSAQKNPTAFYLCASSMVGTVGQPQHFGDGTRLSIL.

This clonotype turned up a few times. This chain uses TRBV20-1 with TRBJ2-4; TRBD2 matches at 8 bases. With 0 bases clipped from V and 9 bases from J, the junction kept 10 bases outside the gene matches. There are 15 residues in the CDR3. Germline loops: CDR1 DFQATT, CDR2 SNEGSKA (reference sequence). The DNA for the CDR3 is TGCAGTGCTAGAGAGGGGAGACTAGCGTATAGCATTCAGTACTTC. Amino acids: CSAREGRLAYSIQYF.

The chain has TRBV30 and TRBJ1-4, with D maybe TRBD1 (5 bases). Trimming left V 8 bases short and J 5 bases short, with 12 bases between. Germline V gene lookup returns CDR1 GTSNPN and CDR2 SVGIG (reference sequence). The CDR3 has 12 residues. The CDR3 DNA follows: TGTGCCAGCCAGGGTCGGAATGAAAAACTGTTTTTT. This translates into CASQGRNEKLFF. Using reference TRBV30 and TRBJ1-4 for the parts outside the CDR3, the full variable domain is SQTIHQWPATLVQPVGSPLSLECTVEGTSNPNLYWYRQAAGRGLQLLFYSVGIGQISSEVPQNLSASRPQDRQFILSSKKLLLSDSGFYLCASQGRNEKLFFGSGTQLSVL.

The gene calls are TRBV10-3 and TRBJ2-1; D perhaps matches TRBD1 (6 bases). Trimming removed 6 bases at V and 4 bases at J, with 16 bases between. Germline V gives CDR1 ENHRY, CDR2 SYGVKD. The CDR3 spans 15 residues. The CDR3 nucleotides read TGTGCCATCAGCGGGGCACAGGGCGATTACAATGAGCAGTTCTTC. This gives the protein CAISGAQGDYNEQFF.

This clonotype came up a few times. The chain recombines TRBV20-1 with TRBJ2-1, with 7 bases that match TRBD1. The CDR3 is 14 amino acids. Trimming at V came to 6 bases and at J to 4 bases, leaving 9 bases not matched to a gene. Per germline, CDR1 DFQATT and CDR2 SNEGSKA (reference sequence). The CDR3 DNA reads as TGCAGTGCCCATGGGACAGATCGATACAATGAGCAGTTCTTC. This gives the protein CSAHGTDRYNEQFF.